The T cell receptor (beta chain) described here comes from a study of CD8+ T cells in alopecia areata. Study at large: Dosing with tofacitinib proceeded for 6 to 18 months, followed by 6 months off drug.

Treatment noted: oral pan-JAK inhibitor, 5-10 mg twice daily. This CDR3 comprises 15 residues. The V gene end was trimmed by 4 bases and the J gene end by 7 bases; junction bases not matched to a gene: 10. Germline lookup yields CDR1 SGHRS and CDR2 YFSETQ. Extraction and reverse transcription of RNA yielded cDNA as the sequencing template. Clones were sequenced by immunoSEQ multiplex PCR, and TCRdb holds only the in-frame ones, with some missing. The sample comprises over 150,000 clones, roughly 62% of which are singletons, and over 10% rests with the top ten. Sequencing was performed on CD8+ T cells sorted from blood, taken at week 24, from a patient treated with tofacitinib. The origin of this receptor is a human donor with alopecia areata. V usage is TRBV5-1 and J usage is TRBJ2-1; TRBD1 matches 8 bases. This CDR3 reads CASSAGGAALNEQFF. The DNA for the CDR3 is TGCGCCAGCAGCGCAGGGGGCGCCGCGTTGAATGAGCAGTTCTTC.